The 4 T cell receptor beta chains below were found in one sample sequenced in a study of blood T cell repertoires in COVID-19. Profiling relied on immunoSEQ multiplex PCR, and the TCRdb table lists in-frame clones only, not all of them. The sample yields about 210,000 clones, 80% seen once. Sequenced material: peripheral blood. Every receptor here comes from an older woman with acute or convalescent COVID-19.

The rearrangement joins TRBV7-9 to TRBJ1-2, with D unresolved. The CDR3 contains 14 residues. V was pared by 1 base and J by 3 bases, with 9 bases between. Germline values: CDR1 SEHNR, CDR2 FQNEAQ (reference sequence). CDR3: CASSLDGADYGYTF. The CDR3 nucleotides are TGTGCCAGCAGCTTAGACGGCGCGGACTATGGCTACACCTTC.

The chain has TRBV2 and TRBJ2-1; TRBD1 agrees at 11 bases. Germline-derived CDR1 and CDR2 are SNHLY and FYNNEI. Trimming removed 5 bases from V and 9 bases from J; junction bases left unmatched: 15. The CDR3 spans 17 residues. For the CDR3, the DNA is TGTGCCAGCAGTAGGACAGGGGGCGCCGGGTCGCTCACTGAGCAGTTCTTC. Translated: CASSRTGGAGSLTEQFF.

The rearrangement links TRBV6-5 to TRBJ2-2; a possible D gene is TRBD2 (6 bases). Germline assignment: CDR1 MNHEY and CDR2 SVGAGI. The V end lost 6 bases, the J end lost 4 bases, and 15 bases lay between the germline ends. The CDR3 spans 15 residues. The CDR3, as DNA: TGTGCCAGCAGAGCAAGCGGAGGGAGCACCGGGGAGCTGTTTTTT. It translates to CASRASGGSTGELFF.

The V and J genes are TRBV2 and TRBJ2-2; 16 nucleotides agree with TRBD2. V shed 6 bases and J 6 bases; nucleotides not matched to a gene: 1. Looked up from germline, CDR1 is SNHLY and CDR2 is FYNNEI. The CDR3 loop spans 15 amino acids. CDR3 protein: CASSGTSGGAGELFF. Written as DNA, the CDR3 is TGTGCCAGCAGCGGGACTAGCGGGGGGGCCGGGGAGCTGTTTTTT.